These 26 T cell receptor beta chains originate from one sample sequenced in a study of control samples from healthy donors and cancer patients (dated by TCRdb to 2018 to 2021). The method behind the library was the immunoSEQ multiplex PCR assay. This is the immuneACCESS table as TCRdb keeps it, with only in-frame sequences that have V and J called. A part of the clones is gone; compared with another copy, unresolved V genes explain less than half, and the rest is unexplained. The sample has approximately 58,000 clones on record, around 87% of them singletons. The top ten hold 10% to 15% of the sample. The sequenced sample consisted of PBMCs. The origin of the receptors is a woman in her sixties or seventies with lung cancer.

V gene TRBV7-3 combines with J gene TRBJ1-2; 8 positions match TRBD1. V gave up 2 bases and J gave up 8 bases; unmatched junction bases: 7. The length of the CDR3 is 14 residues. Germline V gene data show CDR1 as SGHTA and CDR2 as FQGTGA. DNA for the CDR3: TGTGCCAGCAGCTTAGATCCGACAGGGGAAGGCTACACCTTC. As protein: CASSLDPTGEGYTF.

The V call is TRBV24-1, the J call TRBJ2-7; TRBD1 is a possible D gene (6 bases). Germline V gene sequence: CDR1 KGHDR, CDR2 SFDVKD. Trimming left V 5 bases short and J 5 bases short, with 21 bases between. This CDR3 spans 16 amino acids. CDR3 sequence reads: CATSARSGTPVNEQYF. CDR3 bases: TGTGCCACCAGTGCTCGGTCCGGGACACCCGTGAACGAGCAGTACTTC.

V is TRBV6-1 and J is TRBJ1-1, with D possibly being TRBD1 (6 bases). The CDR3 covers 15 residues. V was trimmed by 3 bases and J by 1 base, leaving 12 bases between them. Germline lookup yields CDR1 MNHNS and CDR2 SASEGT. The CDR3 region has the DNA TGTGCCAGCAGTGACCATGGGGGGCCGAACACTGAAGCTTTCTTT. This encodes CASSDHGGPNTEAFF.

The chain carries TRBV9 and TRBJ2-1; TRBD2 matches at 11 bases. The CDR3 contains 17 residues. In germline, CDR1 is SGDLS, CDR2 YYNGEE. V shed 0 bases, J shed 4 bases, and the junction held 6 bases outside the gene matches. Here the CDR3 DNA reads TGTGCCAGCAGCGTAGCTACACTAGCGGGGGTGTACAATGAGCAGTTCTTC. Protein: CASSVATLAGVYNEQFF.

This clone was counted a single time. The V and J genes are TRBV5-4 and TRBJ2-7, with 11 bases aligning to TRBD2. The V gene end was trimmed by 4 bases and the J gene end by 2 bases; junction bases not matched to a gene: 8. This CDR3 is built from 16 residues. Germline V gene lookup returns CDR1 SGHNT and CDR2 YYREEE (reference sequence). The CDR3 protein is CASSPDAGLAAYEQYF. The CDR3 DNA follows: TGTGCCAGCAGCCCCGATGCGGGACTAGCGGCCTACGAGCAGTACTTC.

This clone was observed once. V is TRBV7-9 and J is TRBJ2-4, with 8 bases aligning to TRBD1. With V trimmed by 5 bases and J by 9 bases, 9 bases remained unmatched. Germline V gene sequence: CDR1 SEHNR, CDR2 FQNEAQ (reference sequence). CDR3 length: 14 residues. The CDR3 bases are TGTGCCAGCAGCCCGACAGGGGATTTGAGCATTCAGTACTTC. Residues: CASSPTGDLSIQYF.

The V gene is TRBV5-4, the J gene TRBJ2-7; D unclear. The CDR3 contains 19 residues. Per germline, CDR1 SGHNT and CDR2 YYREEE (reference sequence). Trimming shortened V by 0 bases and J by 4 bases, and 26 bases separated the two germline ends. CDR3: CASSLAWSGQRGVGYEQYF. The CDR3 DNA reads as TGTGCCAGCAGCTTGGCTTGGTCGGGCCAGCGTGGGGTCGGTTACGAGCAGTACTTC. Filled out from reference TRBV5-4 and TRBJ2-7, the complete variable domain reads ETGVTQSPTHLIKTRGQQVTLRCSSQSGHNTVSWYQQALGQGPQFIFQYYREEENGRGNFPPRFSGLQFPNYSSELNVNALELDDSALYLCASSLAWSGQRGVGYEQYFGPGTRLTVT.

This sequence joins TRBV11-3 and TRBJ2-1; 14 bases map to TRBD2. This CDR3 has 15 amino acids. The trim removed 6 bases at V and 10 bases at J, leaving 8 bases unmatched. Germline-derived CDR1 and CDR2 are SGHNT and YENEEA. CDR3 coding DNA: TGTGCCAGCAGTCCTGGACTAGCGGGGGGCGGGGAGCAGTTCTTC. Translated: CASSPGLAGGGEQFF.

A single count supports this clone. The chain employs TRBV7-9 and TRBJ2-2; D gene ambiguous. V lost 1 base and J lost 4, with 10 bases in between. The CDR3 contains 15 residues. Germline CDR1 reads SEHNR; CDR2 reads FQNEAQ (reference sequence). CDR3 bases: TGTGCCAGCAGCTTAGTTGGTCGTCTCACCGGGGAGCTGTTTTTT. This gives the protein CASSLVGRLTGELFF.

This chain joins TRBV20-1 and TRBJ1-1, with D unclear. There are 10 residues in the CDR3. Trimming took off 6 bases at V and 0 bases at J, with 2 bases between the two ends. Germline loops: CDR1 DFQATT, CDR2 SNEGSKA (reference sequence). Here the CDR3 reads CSALNTEAFF. The CDR3 coding sequence is TGCAGTGCGTTGAACACTGAAGCTTTCTTT.

V usage is TRBV9 and J usage is TRBJ2-3; TRBD2 might be the D (5 bases). V was trimmed by 4 bases and J by 3 bases, leaving 12 bases between them. Looked up from germline, CDR1 is SGDLS and CDR2 is YYNGEE. CDR3 length: 14 amino acids. The CDR3 sequence is CASSPTTGTDTQYF. DNA for the CDR3: TGTGCCAGCAGCCCAACGACGGGGACAGATACGCAGTATTTT.

This chain links TRBV7-2 with TRBJ2-7; 7 bases line up with TRBD1. Germline trimming cut 5 bases from V and 4 bases from J; bases unmatched to any gene: 8. Germline assignment: CDR1 SGHTA and CDR2 FQGNSA. The CDR3 totals 14 residues. The CDR3 loop reads CASSLQGSSYEQYF. CDR3 sequence (DNA): TGTGCCAGCAGCCTACAGGGGTCATCTTACGAGCAGTACTTC.

This clone was counted a single time. CDR3 loop: CASSFRTGGDYGYTF. The CDR3 nucleotides are TGTGCCAGCAGCTTTCGGACAGGGGGCGACTATGGCTACACCTTC. This sequence joins TRBV7-2 and TRBJ1-2; 11 nucleotides align to TRBD1. Trimming took 3 bases from V and 3 from J; bases not matched to a gene: 3. This CDR3 has 15 amino acids. The germline gives CDR1 SGHTA, CDR2 FQGNSA.

The J gene is TRBJ2-5, the V gene TRBV5-6; 8 bases agree with TRBD1. The CDR3 has 14 amino acids. From germline, CDR1 is SGHDT and CDR2 YYEEEE. With 4 bases clipped from V and 4 bases from J, the junction kept 6 bases outside the gene matches. CDR3 amino acids: CASSGGTGRETQYF. The CDR3 DNA sequence: TGTGCCAGCAGCGGGGGGACAGGTCGAGAGACCCAGTACTTC.

On this clone: The sample contains more than one DNA sequence encoding this CDR3. The V and J genes are TRBV24-1 and TRBJ2-1, with a weak D call TRBD1 (6 bases). The germline V gene has CDR1 KGHDR and CDR2 SFDVKD. V dropped 4 bases and J dropped 4 bases, with 22 bases sitting between them. The CDR3 covers 18 residues. CDR3 loop: CATSDPRLGQGRYNEQFF. CDR3 bases: TGTGCCACCAGTGACCCTCGACTGGGGCAGGGGAGATACAATGAGCAGTTCTTC.

V gene TRBV5-1 combines with J gene TRBJ2-7; D could derive from TRBD1 or TRBD2 (5 bases each). Looked up from germline, CDR1 is SGHRS and CDR2 is YFSETQ. V was trimmed by 0 bases and J by 5 bases, leaving 12 bases between them. The CDR3 has 14 amino acids. The CDR3 sequence is CASSLGGVGDEQYF. DNA for the CDR3: TGCGCCAGCAGCTTGGGGGGCGTGGGAGACGAGCAGTACTTC. Full variable domain (outside the CDR3, taken from reference TRBV5-1 and TRBJ2-7): KAGVTQTPRYLIKTRGQQVTLSCSPISGHRSVSWYQQTPGQGLQFLFEYFSETQRNKGNFPGRFSGRQFSNSRSEMNVSTLELGDSALYLCASSLGGVGDEQYFGPGTRLTVT.

This rearrangement joins TRBV18 to TRBJ2-7; 7 nucleotides agree with TRBD1. This CDR3 spans 20 amino acids. Germline loops: CDR1 KGHSH, CDR2 LQKENI. Trimming removed 2 bases from V and 0 bases from J; junction bases left unmatched: 19. The DNA for the CDR3 is TGTGCCAGCTCACCATCTCTACTTAGAGGTCGGGACAGCTCCTCCTACGAGCAGTACTTC. This gives the protein CASSPSLLRGRDSSSYEQYF.

The chain recombines TRBV2 with TRBJ2-2; the D is unclear. The germline gives CDR1 SNHLY, CDR2 FYNNEI. The CDR3 covers 14 residues. Trimming took 5 bases from V and 5 from J, leaving 12 bases between them. This chain's CDR3 is CASSKPGGTGELFF. CDR3 bases: TGTGCCAGCAGTAAACCCGGTGGGACCGGGGAGCTGTTTTTT.

A remark on this clone: The DNA is omitted, as the CDR3 cannot be located on it reliably, and the CDR3 follows TCRdb's listing. The CDR3 spells CASSEALRARGVTGANVLTF. The rearrangement joins TRBV2 to TRBJ2-6; no check of the table's D call, TRBD1, against the DNA was made. Germline V lookup: CDR1 SNHLY, CDR2 FYNNEI. The length of the CDR3 is 20 amino acids, counting both ends.

The chain is built from TRBV5-1 and TRBJ1-2; D not certain. Trimming removed 4 bases at V and 3 bases at J, with 10 bases between. The CDR3 is 13 amino acids. Germline values: CDR1 SGHRS, CDR2 YFSETQ. The CDR3 bases are TGCGCCAGCAGCCTCGTGCAGGACTATGGCTACACCTTC. It is translated as CASSLVQDYGYTF.

V gene TRBV5-1 combines with J gene TRBJ1-3; no clear D. V lost 4 bases, J lost 0 bases, and 11 bases lay in between. This CDR3 comprises 15 residues. The germline V gene has CDR1 SGHRS and CDR2 YFSETQ. CDR3 loop: CASSPEGASGNTIYF. The CDR3 DNA follows: TGCGCCAGCAGCCCGGAGGGCGCCTCTGGAAACACCATATATTTT.

V gene TRBV12-3 or TRBV12-4 combines with J gene TRBJ2-1, with D possibly being TRBD1 (6 bases). This CDR3 has 13 residues. V was cut by 6 bases and J by 5 bases, with 11 bases left in between. The CDR3 sequence is CASSRQVHNEQFF. For the CDR3, the DNA is TGTGCCAGCAGCCGACAGGTCCACAATGAGCAGTTCTTC.

Note on this clone: Other DNA sequences in this sample translate to the same CDR3. Written as DNA, the CDR3 is TGTGCCAGCAGCCCCAATGGACTCGCCCACAATGAGCAGTTCTTC. As protein: CASSPNGLAHNEQFF. V gene TRBV3-1 (or the pseudogene TRBV3-2) combines with J gene TRBJ2-1; TRBD2 might be the D (5 bases). V dropped 4 bases and J dropped 5 bases, with 15 bases sitting between them. The CDR3 consists of 15 residues. CDR1 and CDR2 (germline): LGHDT, YNNKEL (reference sequence).

The J gene is TRBJ2-3, the V gene TRBV5-4; perhaps TRBD1 as D (6 bases). Germline CDR1 SGHNT, CDR2 YYREEE (reference sequence). CDR3 length equals 15 residues. Trimming shortened V by 4 bases and J by 0 bases, and 12 bases separated the two germline ends. CDR3 DNA sequence: TGTGCCAGCAGCCCCCTGACAGGCAGCACAGATACGCAGTATTTT. Translating gives CASSPLTGSTDTQYF.

This rearrangement joins TRBV15 to TRBJ2-1, with D tentatively TRBD1 or TRBD2 (5 bases each). This CDR3 has 17 amino acids. The germline gives CDR1 LNHNV, CDR2 YYDKDF (reference sequence). Trimming shortened V by 1 base and J by 7 bases, and 20 bases separated the two germline ends. The CDR3, as DNA: TGTGCCACCAGCAGAGTTGGTACCGGGACCCTCGTAAATGAGCAGTTCTTC. Protein product: CATSRVGTGTLVNEQFF.

The gene calls are TRBV18 and TRBJ1-3; the D is unclear. Germline V gene sequence: CDR1 KGHSH, CDR2 LQKENI. The CDR3 totals 15 residues. The V end was cut by 2 bases, the J end by 3 bases, with 11 bases between. CDR3 sequence: CASSPAAILGNTIYF. In DNA, the CDR3 is TGTGCCAGCTCACCAGCGGCGATACTTGGAAACACCATATATTTT.